The rows below give T cell receptor beta chains drawn from one sample of a study of regulatory T cells in long-lasting Graves disease. TCRdb reprocessed the multiplex PCR reads via MiXCR and lists one record per CDR3 protein. The data hold 400,000 to 500,000 distinct CDR3 sequences, with about a fifth observed a single time. Specimen: peripheral blood mononuclear cells (PBMCs), collected when the disease was refractory, from a patient treated with antithyroid drugs. These receptors all stem from a female donor with Graves disease. Each CDR3 is given with its conserved first and last residue. The order of the fields is clone size, J gene, V gene, D gene, CDR3 protein, CDR3 DNA. The D gene is left open where the match is weak. A row's size may be missing; if present it is once, few, many or a size class.

many	TRBJ2-5	TRBV12-3/TRBV12-4	NA	CASSLVTVQETQYF	TGTGCCAGCAGTTTGGTAACAGTACAAGAGACCCAGTACTTC
NA	TRBJ2-4	TRBV7-2	NA	CASSLTLGGPAKNIQYF	TGTGCCAGCAGCTTAACCCTCGGGGGTCCGGCCAAAAACATTCAGTACTTC
NA	TRBJ2-5	TRBV6-1	TRBD1	CAGKQTGPPETQYF	TGTGCCGGCAAACAGACAGGGCCCCCGGAGACCCAGTACTTC
few	TRBJ2-2	TRBV9	NA	CASSAGSDTGELFF	TGTGCCAGCAGCGCGGGTTCGGACACCGGGGAGCTGTTTTTT
NA	TRBJ1-2	TRBV29-1	TRBD1	CSVLGQGADGYTF	TGCAGCGTTCTCGGACAGGGGGCTGATGGCTACACCTTC
NA	TRBJ2-1	TRBV20-1	TRBD2	CSAGAGGDPYNEQFF	TGCAGTGCGGGGGCGGGGGGAGACCCCTACAATGAGCAGTTCTTC
few	TRBJ2-1	TRBV24-1	NA	CATSDLINEQFF	TGTGCCACCAGTGATTTAATCAATGAGCAGTTCTTC
many	TRBJ1-6	TRBV28	NA	CASYSTGTNSPLHF	TGTGCCAGCTACTCTACAGGGACCAATTCACCCCTCCACTTT
many	TRBJ2-4	TRBV19	NA	CASTGAGLAKNIQYF	TGTGCCAGTACCGGAGCGGGCCTAGCCAAAAACATTCAGTACTTC
NA	TRBJ2-7	TRBV28	NA	CASSSRRSPYEQYF	TGTGCCAGCAGCTCACGACGGTCCCCCTACGAGCAGTACTTC
many	TRBJ1-1	TRBV28	TRBD1	CASSYTHGQGNEAFF	TGTGCCAGCAGCTATACCCACGGACAGGGTAATGAAGCTTTCTTT
few	TRBJ1-6	TRBV28	TRBD1	CASSRSRTGHNSPLHF	TGTGCCAGCAGCAGAAGTCGGACAGGGCACAATTCACCCCTCCACTTT
NA	TRBJ1-5	TRBV7-8	NA	CASSLWAPRGDQPQHF	TGTGCCAGCAGCTTATGGGCCCCCAGAGGGGATCAGCCCCAGCATTTT
few	TRBJ1-1	TRBV28	NA	CASSLFGGNTEAFF	TGTGCCAGCAGTTTATTTGGAGGGAACACTGAAGCTTTCTTT
many	TRBJ1-4	TRBV5-1	NA	CASSLGGLTNEKLFF	TGCGCCAGCAGCTTGGGTGGCCTAACTAATGAAAAACTGTTTTTT
many	TRBJ1-4	TRBV2	NA	CASRTQSTNEKLFF	TGTGCCAGCAGAACCCAGTCAACTAATGAAAAACTGTTTTTT
many	TRBJ1-4	TRBV28	NA	CASSYNWDRLNEKLFF	TGTGCCAGCAGTTACAACTGGGACCGACTTAATGAAAAACTGTTTTTT
few	TRBJ1-2	TRBV7-9	NA	CASGRGPNRANYGYTF	TGTGCCAGCGGACGCGGGCCTAACAGGGCCAACTATGGCTACACCTTC
few	TRBJ1-6	TRBV19	NA	CASSIGGDSPLHF	TGTGCCAGTAGTATAGGGGGTGATTCACCCCTCCACTTT
few	TRBJ1-1	TRBV7-8	TRBD1	CASSLALTGPTEAFF	TGTGCCAGCAGCTTAGCTTTGACAGGGCCCACTGAAGCTTTCTTT
few	TRBJ1-5	TRBV5-6	TRBD1	CASSLSGTGGAYSNQPQHF	TGTGCCAGCAGCTTGTCCGGGACAGGGGGCGCCTACAGCAATCAGCCCCAACATTTT
NA	TRBJ2-2	TRBV27	NA	CASSLSRQGGTGELFF	TGTGCCAGCAGTTTGTCGAGACAGGGAGGCACCGGGGAGCTGTTTTTT
NA	TRBJ2-7	TRBV5-6	NA	CASSIGRGEQYF	TGTGCCAGCAGCATAGGGCGAGGCGAGCAGTACTTC
NA	TRBJ2-2	TRBV7-8	TRBD2	CASSLKGLAGPGELFF	TGTGCCAGCAGCTTAAAGGGACTAGCGGGACCCGGGGAGCTGTTTTTT
many	TRBJ1-4	TRBV28	TRBD1	CASSSGQGFEKLFF	TGTGCCAGCAGTTCCGGACAGGGTTTTGAAAAACTGTTTTTT
many	TRBJ1-4	TRBV12-3/TRBV12-4	TRBD1	CASSGPGTEEKLFF	TGTGCCAGCAGTGGTCCCGGGACAGAAGAAAAACTGTTTTTT
many	TRBJ2-7	TRBV27	TRBD2	CASSPGLAATYEQYF	TGTGCCAGCAGTCCCGGACTAGCGGCCACCTACGAGCAGTACTTC
once	TRBJ2-1	TRBV12-5	TRBD1	CASGSPRGYNEQFF	TGTGCTAGTGGTTCTCCCAGGGGGTACAATGAGCAGTTCTTC
NA	TRBJ2-5	TRBV29-1	NA	CSADGGIGETQYF	TGCAGCGCCGACGGGGGAATAGGGGAGACCCAGTACTTC
NA	TRBJ2-6	TRBV2	NA	CASGFRSGANVLTF	TGTGCCAGCGGGTTTAGGTCTGGGGCCAACGTCCTGACTTTC
NA	TRBJ1-4	TRBV27	TRBD1	CASSPRGTGAPRKVGKLFF	TGTGCCAGCAGTCCTAGGGGGACAGGGGCTCCGAGAAAGGTGGGAAAACTGTTTTTT
many	TRBJ2-5	TRBV3-1	NA	CASSQTGGASGETQYF	TGTGCCAGCAGCCAAACTGGGGGGGCTTCGGGGGAGACCCAGTACTTC
many	TRBJ2-7	TRBV28	NA	CASSPRLRAEQYF	TGTGCCAGCAGTCCACGCCTCAGGGCCGAGCAGTACTTC
many	TRBJ2-7	TRBV2	NA	CASSDFKYEQYF	TGTGCCAGCAGTGATTTTAAGTACGAGCAGTACTTC
few	TRBJ1-3	TRBV7-2	NA	CASSLRGDSGNTIYF	TGTGCCAGCAGCTTAAGAGGAGACTCTGGAAACACCATATATTTT
NA	TRBJ2-7	TRBV2	NA	CASSELTGSEQYF	TGTGCCAGCAGTGAGCTGACAGGCAGCGAGCAGTACTTC
once	TRBJ1-2	TRBV28	NA	CASSPRSVDGYTF	TGTGCCAGCAGTCCCCGGTCCGTCGATGGCTACACCTTC
few	TRBJ2-7	TRBV27	NA	CASSLDFRGSYEQYF	TGTGCCAGCAGTTTAGACTTCAGGGGCTCCTACGAGCAGTACTTC
many	TRBJ1-2	TRBV6-1	NA	CASSEGLGIQGTYGYTF	TGTGCCAGCAGTGAAGGTCTGGGGATCCAAGGGACCTATGGCTACACCTTC
many	TRBJ2-7	TRBV11-2	NA	CASSSFSGLNRYEQYF	TGTGCCAGCAGCTCTTTCTCGGGACTGAATCGATACGAGCAGTACTTC
many	TRBJ1-5	TRBV6-1	NA	CASSWGWGQPQHF	TGTGCCAGCAGCTGGGGATGGGGACAGCCCCAGCATTTT
many	TRBJ2-5	TRBV20-1	TRBD2	CSSVGLVQETQYF	TGCAGTTCGGTGGGACTAGTACAAGAGACCCAGTACTTC
many	TRBJ1-1	TRBV12-3/TRBV12-4	TRBD1	CASIPGQGFSEAFF	TGTGCCAGCATACCGGGACAGGGATTTTCTGAAGCTTTCTTT